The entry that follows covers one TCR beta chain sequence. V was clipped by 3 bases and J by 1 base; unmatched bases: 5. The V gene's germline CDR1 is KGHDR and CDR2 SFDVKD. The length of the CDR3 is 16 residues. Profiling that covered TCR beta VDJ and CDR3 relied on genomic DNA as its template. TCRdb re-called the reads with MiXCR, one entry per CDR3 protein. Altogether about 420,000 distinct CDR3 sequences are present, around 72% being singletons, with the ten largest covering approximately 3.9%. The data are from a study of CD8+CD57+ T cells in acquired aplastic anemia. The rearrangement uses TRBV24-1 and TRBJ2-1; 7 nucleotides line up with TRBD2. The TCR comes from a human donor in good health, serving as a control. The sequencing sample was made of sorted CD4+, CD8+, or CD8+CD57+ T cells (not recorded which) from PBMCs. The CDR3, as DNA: TGTGCCACCAGTGATCCCGCTAGCGGATCCTACAATGAGCAGTTCTTC. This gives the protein CATSDPASGSYNEQFF.